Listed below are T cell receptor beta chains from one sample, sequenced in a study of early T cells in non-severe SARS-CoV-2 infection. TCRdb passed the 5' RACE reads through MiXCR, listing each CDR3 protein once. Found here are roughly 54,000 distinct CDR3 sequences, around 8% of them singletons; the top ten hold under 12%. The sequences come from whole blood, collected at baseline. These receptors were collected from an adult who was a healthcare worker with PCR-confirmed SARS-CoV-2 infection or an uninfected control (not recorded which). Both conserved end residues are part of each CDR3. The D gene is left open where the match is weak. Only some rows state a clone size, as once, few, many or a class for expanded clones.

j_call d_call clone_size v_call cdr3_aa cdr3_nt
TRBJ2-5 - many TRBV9 CASSSGPGRETQYF TGTGCCAGCAGCTCAGGACCAGGGAGAGAGACCCAGTACTTC
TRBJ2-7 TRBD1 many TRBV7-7 CASSSGTGTVQYF TGTGCTAGCAGCTCCGGGACAGGGACAGTGCAGTACTTC
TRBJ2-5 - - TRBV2 CASTVGAKETQYF TGTGCCAGCACAGTAGGAGCGAAAGAGACCCAGTACTTC
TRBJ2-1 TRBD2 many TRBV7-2 CASSSLAGGLYNEQFF TGTGCCAGCAGCTCATTAGCGGGAGGCCTCTACAATGAGCAGTTCTTC
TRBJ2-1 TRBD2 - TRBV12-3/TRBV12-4 CASSLARLAGGWEQFF TGTGCCAGCAGTTTAGCGCGGCTAGCGGGAGGATGGGAGCAGTTCTTC
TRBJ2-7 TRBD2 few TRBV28 CASSLSAGGGFEQYF TGTGCCAGCAGTTTATCTGCGGGAGGGGGGTTTGAGCAGTACTTC
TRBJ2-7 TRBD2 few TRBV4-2 CASSQVQRGEQYF TGTGCCAGCAGCCAAGTTCAGCGGGGAGAGCAGTACTTC
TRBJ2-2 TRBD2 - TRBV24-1 CATSDQWAGATTGELFF TGTGCCACCAGTGATCAGTGGGCGGGAGCCACCACCGGGGAGCTGTTTTTT
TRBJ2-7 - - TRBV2 CASSEARAGLGEQYF TGTGCCAGCAGTGAAGCGCGGGCAGGGCTCGGCGAGCAGTACTTC
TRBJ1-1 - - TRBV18 CASSLTVPFEAFF TGTGCCAGCTCCCTTACGGTACCATTTGAAGCTTTCTTT
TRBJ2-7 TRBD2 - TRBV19 CASSPLAGAYYEQYF TGTGCCAGTAGTCCGCTAGCGGGAGCATACTACGAGCAGTACTTC
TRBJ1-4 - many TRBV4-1 CASSHRLTAANEKLFF TGCGCCAGCAGCCACCGGTTGACGGCGGCTAATGAAAAACTGTTTTTT
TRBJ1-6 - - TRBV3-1 CASSLRALNNSPLHF TGTGCCAGCAGCCTTCGGGCCCTTAATAATTCACCCCTCCACTTT
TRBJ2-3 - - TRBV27 CASSHGLGDTQYF TGTGCCAGCAGCCATGGTCTGGGGGATACGCAGTATTTT
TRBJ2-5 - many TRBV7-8 CASSVVTVQETQYF TGTGCCAGCAGCGTAGTGACAGTCCAAGAGACCCAGTACTTC
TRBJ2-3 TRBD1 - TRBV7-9 CASSQGQGDTDTQYF TGTGCCAGCAGCCAAGGACAGGGGGACACAGATACGCAGTATTTT
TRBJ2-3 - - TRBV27 CASSLTSLGDTQYF TGTGCCAGCAGTTTAACTAGCCTGGGAGATACGCAGTATTTT
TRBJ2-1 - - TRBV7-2 CASAGSSYNEQFF TGTGCCAGCGCGGGATCCTCCTACAATGAGCAGTTCTTC
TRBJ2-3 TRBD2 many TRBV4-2 CASSTQTSGKGADTQYF TGTGCCAGCAGCACCCAGACTAGCGGGAAGGGGGCAGATACGCAGTATTTT
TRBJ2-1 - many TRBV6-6 CASIASRVKDEQFF TGTGCCAGCATCGCCAGCCGCGTCAAAGATGAGCAGTTCTTC
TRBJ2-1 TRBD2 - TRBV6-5 CASSYSVSGYNEQFF TGTGCCAGCAGTTACTCAGTTAGCGGGTACAATGAGCAGTTCTTC
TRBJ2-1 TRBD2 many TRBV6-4 CASSDSSGSYNEQFF TGTGCCAGCAGTGACTCTAGCGGGAGCTACAATGAGCAGTTCTTC
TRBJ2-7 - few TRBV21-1 CASSKSAYEQYF TGTGCCAGCAGCAAGTCCGCTTACGAGCAGTACTTC
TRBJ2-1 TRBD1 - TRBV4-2 CASSQDGVGQGAYNEQFF TGTGCCAGCAGCCAAGATGGTGTAGGACAGGGGGCCTACAATGAGCAGTTCTTC
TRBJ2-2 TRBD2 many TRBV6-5 CASSQGSLAVTTGELFF TGTGCCAGCAGTCAAGGATCGCTAGCGGTCACAACCGGGGAGCTGTTTTTT
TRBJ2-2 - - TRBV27 CASSSQVGELFF TGTGCCAGCAGTTCCCAAGTAGGGGAGCTGTTTTTT
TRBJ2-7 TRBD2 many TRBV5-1 CASSLGGLAGAYEQYF TGCGCCAGCAGCTTGGGAGGACTAGCGGGAGCTTACGAGCAGTACTTC
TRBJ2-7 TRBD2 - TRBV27 CASSLTAGDGYEQYF TGTGCCAGCAGTTTAACCGCGGGAGACGGGTACGAGCAGTACTTC
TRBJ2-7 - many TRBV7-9 CASSLQTYEQYF TGTGCCAGCAGCTTACAAACCTACGAGCAGTACTTC
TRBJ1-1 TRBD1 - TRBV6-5 CASTPTPGQENEAFF TGTGCCAGCACCCCTACTCCGGGACAGGAAAATGAAGCTTTCTTT
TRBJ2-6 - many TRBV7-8 CASSLDGANVLTF TGTGCCAGCAGCCTAGACGGGGCCAACGTCCTGACTTTC
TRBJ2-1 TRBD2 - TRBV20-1 CSAKGLVSYNEQFF TGCAGTGCTAAGGGACTAGTTTCCTACAATGAGCAGTTCTTC
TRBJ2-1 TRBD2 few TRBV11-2 CASSLGGGRFHNEQFF TGTGCCAGCAGCTTAGGGGGCGGGAGATTTCACAATGAGCAGTTCTTC
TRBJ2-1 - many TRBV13 CASSPPGAIEQFF TGTGCCAGCAGCCCCCCGGGGGCCATTGAGCAGTTCTTC
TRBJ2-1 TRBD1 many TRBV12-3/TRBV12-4 CASSRGQGASEQFF TGTGCCAGCAGCCGAGGACAGGGGGCCAGTGAGCAGTTCTTC
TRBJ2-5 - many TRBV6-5 CASRGWGLTGETQYF TGTGCCAGCAGGGGTTGGGGTCTCACTGGGGAGACCCAGTACTTC
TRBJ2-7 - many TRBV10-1 CASSEPLSGQSGSNEQYF TGCGCCAGCAGTGAGCCATTATCGGGGCAATCGGGTTCCAACGAGCAGTACTTC